These T cell receptor beta chains were read from a single sample in a study of Ad26.COV2.S vaccination and SARS-CoV-2 variants. The data were produced by immunoSEQ multiplex PCR, yet TCRdb's version contains in-frame clones alone and is incomplete. The top ten clones hold roughly 3.2% of a sample with a few hundred thousand clones, 80% to 90% of them seen once. The material sequenced was peripheral blood, taken in a trial of Ad26.COV2.S vaccine versus placebo. Every receptor here comes from a person between 18 and 59 years old who received the Ad26.COV2.S COVID-19 vaccine or a placebo. Each CDR3 is given with its conserved first and last residue. Fields, in order: D gene, V gene, clone size, CDR3 length, J gene, CDR3 protein. A D gene is named only where the DNA matches it firmly. The size of a clone is reported for some rows only, either as once, few or many, or as a class for expanded clones.

-	TRBV7-2	-	14	TRBJ2-7	CASSLYFQGNEQYF
-	TRBV21-1	-	16	TRBJ2-5	CASSKEPRGVEETQYF
TRBD1	TRBV9	-	16	TRBJ2-7	CASSPRSGTGTYEQYF
-	TRBV30	-	14	TRBJ2-7	CASTPPLSSYEQYF
-	TRBV30	-	16	TRBJ2-1	CASSTKSGGAYNEQFF
-	TRBV9	once	15	TRBJ1-1	CASSASGRHNTEAFF
-	TRBV7-9	-	12	TRBJ1-1	CASSWGVTEAFF
-	TRBV10-3	-	13	TRBJ1-1	CASDPGGHTEAFF
-	TRBV7-6	-	13	TRBJ1-2	CASSLDRGYGYTF
-	TRBV3-1/TRBV3-2	-	14	TRBJ2-1	CASSQDWVVHEQFF
-	TRBV27	-	15	TRBJ1-1	CASSLSPGAGTEAFF
-	TRBV6-6	-	15	TRBJ1-6	CASTPWGYRNSPLHF
TRBD1	TRBV7-6	-	16	TRBJ2-1	CASSLQDREYGNEQFF
TRBD1	TRBV6-1	-	13	TRBJ1-5	CASSQGQAAPQHF
TRBD1	TRBV7-3	-	15	TRBJ1-5	CANSSYRGGNQPQHF
-	TRBV5-1	-	17	TRBJ2-1	CASSLVLGSPTYNEQFF
TRBD1	TRBV6-5	-	15	TRBJ2-7	CASRLLRTGAREQYF
TRBD1	TRBV5-1	-	15	TRBJ1-4	CASSLEGTVNEKLFF
TRBD2	TRBV5-1	-	17	TRBJ2-3	CASSHGTSGGRTDTQYF
-	TRBV25-1	-	12	TRBJ1-6	CASSGSNSPLHF
-	TRBV6-5	few	15	TRBJ2-3	CASSSPGQPTDTQYF
-	TRBV3-1/TRBV3-2	-	13	TRBJ2-1	CASSQGRGNEQFF
TRBD1	TRBV7-9	-	14	TRBJ1-2	CASSFRDRYYGYTF
TRBD1	TRBV7-2	-	14	TRBJ2-5	CASSLDRGRETQYF
-	TRBV6-5	-	15	TRBJ1-2	CASSYSGSSNYGYTF
-	TRBV6-5	once	12	TRBJ1-1	CASSMGNTEAFF